The clone carrying this TCR beta chain was seen repeatedly, ten times or more. Semi-nested PCR with Nested Universal Primer A followed constant-region reverse priming of full-length variable regions. Each CDR3 protein gets one entry after TCRdb re-called the 5' RACE reads with MiXCR. The sample yields about 32,000 distinct CDR3 sequences, 27% seen once. Germline CDR1 and CDR2: DFQATT and SNEGSKA (reference sequence). The CDR3 has 17 amino acids. V trimming: 6 bases; J trimming: 0 bases; junction bases outside the gene matches: 5. Treg sorting used a CD4+CD25+CD127-/low gate. This sequence joins TRBV20-1 and TRBJ2-1; 16 nucleotides line up with TRBD2. This sequence was found in a female donor with breast cancer. The sequenced sample was tumor-infiltrating Tregs sorted from the breast tumor. This chain's CDR3 is CSAPGLAGGSSYNEQFF. CDR3 sequence (DNA): TGCAGTGCCCCGGGACTAGCGGGAGGGAGCTCCTACAATGAGCAGTTCTTC.